This is a list of T cell receptor beta chains from one sample in a study of T cell responses to AZD1222 COVID-19 vaccine. The data were produced by immunoSEQ multiplex PCR, yet TCRdb's version contains in-frame clones alone and is incomplete. The data contain 140,000 or so clones, over 75% of them singletons. The sample consisted of peripheral blood, taken on day 0 of AZD1222 vaccination. These receptors originate from an adult in good health. The conserved cysteine and the conserved F or W are not part of the CDR3 here.

j_call cdr3_length v_call cdr3_aa
TRBJ2-1 14 TRBV5-1 ASSLGGVYSYNEQF
TRBJ2-7 12 TRBV6-5 ASSPKDRTYEQY
TRBJ2-5 10 TRBV12-5 ASGLIQETQY
TRBJ2-1 11 TRBV6-5 ASSSMGPSEQF
TRBJ2-1 15 TRBV4-2 ASSLGTSGGALNEQF
TRBJ2-7 14 TRBV28 ASITGANAAIYEQY
TRBJ1-1 11 TRBV7-2 ASSFGGHHEAF
TRBJ1-2 13 TRBV28 ASSQRNGFNYGYT
TRBJ2-5 12 TRBV2 ASSLTGLQETQY
TRBJ2-2 15 TRBV4-1 ASSPTPSGPNTGELF
TRBJ1-6 11 TRBV27 ASRTVHNSPLH
TRBJ2-1 13 TRBV19 ASSSQQGAKNEQF
TRBJ1-1 12 TRBV7-9 ASSRTGGATEAF
TRBJ1-1 13 TRBV6-5 ASSYGDRGDTEAF
TRBJ1-5 13 TRBV7-2 ASRRDPNGYQPQH
TRBJ1-5 15 TRBV28 ASTQFPQGKGNQPQH